This T cell receptor beta chain was identified in a study of blood T cell repertoires in COVID-19. Method: immunoSEQ multiplex PCR; TCRdb's copy keeps in-frame clones and lacks some. This table holds over 140,000 clones, over 65% found once. CDR1 is MNHEY and CDR2 is SVGEGT in the germline V gene. This CDR3 is built from 15 residues. V dropped 5 bases and J dropped 9; count of bases not matched to a gene: 13. The clonotype comes from an elderly woman with active or convalescent COVID-19. The sample taken for sequencing was peripheral blood. The gene calls are TRBV6-2 or TRBV6-3 and TRBJ1-5; TRBD1 matches at 7 bases. The CDR3 spells CASSARQGPVGPQHF. DNA for the CDR3: TGTGCCAGCAGTGCACGACAGGGTCCGGTTGGGCCCCAGCATTTT.